The source of this T cell receptor (beta chain) is a study of T-cell memory formation after mild COVID-19 (TCRdb year 2021). For the study in its entirety: TCR sequence clusters from the two donors were largely donor specific. Longitudinal TCRalpha and TCRbeta repertoire sequencing tracked T-cell clones expanding and contracting after mild COVID-19 in a couple of donors. The cohort was made up of two young adult volunteers, one female and one male, who were previously healthy. What the study reported, not specific to this receptor: Balanced CD4/CD8 phenotypes were observed for clones contracting from day 15 to 85, whereas a bias towards CD4+ was observed for a second wave of clones expanding from day 15 to 37. Only two mild cases were covered in the study, and larger cohorts including severe cases with pre-infection samples were considered necessary. Some responding clones were detected in pre-infection memory, suggesting pre-existing cross-reactive memory T cells joined the SARS-CoV-2 response. Contracting CD4+ clones appeared mostly in the CM and EM memory subsets, whereas CD8+ clones were enriched in EMRA. SARS-CoV-2 specificity of the second-wave clones peaking on day 37 was not confirmed.

The instrument was an Illumina NovaSeq 6000. TCRalpha and TCRbeta cDNA libraries were built by 5'RACE with constant-segment primers, adding sample barcodes and unique molecular identifiers. Trizol reagent was used to extract RNA from every sample. The libraries were amplified in two PCR steps, and the second step added a second sample barcode and Illumina TruSeq adapters. Sequencing of the libraries was done on an Illumina NovaSeq, producing 2 x 150 bp paired-end reads. The authors processed their data as follows. With migec v1.2.7, reads were demultiplexed and then collapsed into UMI-guided consensus sequences. With mixcr v2.1.11, UMI consensuses were aligned to TRA and TRB V and J templates and assembled into clonotypes. A clonotype was counted as expanded or contracted only if both edgeR and NoisET called the change significant, with noise models trained on biological replicates. For edgeR calls, a false discovery rate-adjusted p below 0.01 and a log2 fold-change threshold of 1 were applied. As an exploratory analysis of dynamics, PCA with hierarchical clustering was applied to max-normalized trajectories of the 1000 most abundant clonotypes. Each responding clone was given a CD4 or CD8 phenotype based on the CD4+ and CD8+ repertoires, which had been sequenced separately. TCRdb reworked the public reads: Q25 trimming with fastp, MiXCR clone assembly, productive beta chains retained. Entries that share a CDR3 protein sequence are merged under the most common genes and DNA. These V and J calls are TCRdb output, not the study's own analysis. Present in this sample are under 450,000 distinct CDR3 sequences, approximately 15% of which were seen just once. The ten top clones hold around a fifth of the sample.

This clonotype has a count of ten or more. No antigen is known for it. No per-base quality is available; no much larger clone lies one base away. PBMCs were isolated by Ficoll-Paque density gradient centrifugation. V is shortened by 0 bases, J by 5 bases, and the region joining them spans 16 bases. According to the germline V gene (reference sequence), CDR1 reads DFQATT and CDR2 reads SNEGSKA. The CDR3 runs 15 amino acids, cysteine and phenylalanine included. The sequence is cut down to CDR3 DNA, 45 bases in frame from base 1. The TCR comes from a man in his late teens or twenties who had mild COVID-19 (a few samples of this study predate the infection). The sample titles of this study are shuffled in the database, so cell type and time point are left out; the donor was told from shared clones. The specimen sequenced was PBMCs or a T cell subset sorted from them (not recorded which). The sequence links TRBV20-1 to TRBJ2-5, with TRBD1 perhaps the D gene, on 6 matching bases. Here the CDR3 is given as CSAREAAGVWETQYF. The sequence in DNA is TGCAGTGCTAGAGAGGCCGCAGGGGTTTGGGAGACCCAGTACTTC.